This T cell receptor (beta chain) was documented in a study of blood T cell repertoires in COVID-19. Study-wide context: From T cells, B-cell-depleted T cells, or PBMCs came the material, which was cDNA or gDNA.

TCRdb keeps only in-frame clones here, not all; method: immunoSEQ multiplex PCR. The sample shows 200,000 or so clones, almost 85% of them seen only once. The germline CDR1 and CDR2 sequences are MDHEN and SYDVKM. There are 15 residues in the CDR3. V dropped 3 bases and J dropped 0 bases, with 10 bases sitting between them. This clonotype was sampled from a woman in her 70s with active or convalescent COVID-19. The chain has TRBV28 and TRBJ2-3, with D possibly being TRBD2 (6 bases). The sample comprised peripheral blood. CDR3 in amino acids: CASSFGGTSTDTQYF. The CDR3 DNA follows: TGTGCCAGCAGTTTCGGAGGGACTAGCACAGATACGCAGTATTTT.